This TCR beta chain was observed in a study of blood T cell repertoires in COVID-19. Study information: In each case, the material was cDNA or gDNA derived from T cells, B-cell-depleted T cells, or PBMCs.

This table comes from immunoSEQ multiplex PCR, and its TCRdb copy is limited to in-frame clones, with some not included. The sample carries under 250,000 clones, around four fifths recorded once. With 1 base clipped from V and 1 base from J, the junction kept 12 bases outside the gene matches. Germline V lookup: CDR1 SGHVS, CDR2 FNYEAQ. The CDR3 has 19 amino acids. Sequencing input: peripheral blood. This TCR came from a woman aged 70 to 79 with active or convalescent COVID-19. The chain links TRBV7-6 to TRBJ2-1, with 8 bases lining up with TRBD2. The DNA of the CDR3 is TGTGCCAGCAGCTTAGGACTTTCGGGGGGGGGACCTTCCTACAATGAGCAGTTCTTC. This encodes CASSLGLSGGGPSYNEQFF.